This TCR beta chain was documented in a study of blood T cell repertoires in COVID-19. Study information: Material from acute and convalescent COVID-19 was sourced from the United States, Italy and Spain.

The CDR3 has 12 residues. Germline trimming cut 4 bases from V and 8 bases from J; bases unmatched to any gene: 4. CDR1 is SGHTA and CDR2 is FQGTGA in the germline V gene. Profiling relied on immunoSEQ multiplex PCR, and the TCRdb table lists in-frame clones only, not all of them. The profile covers hundreds of thousands of clones, with approximately 86% appearing a single time and roughly 7.2% taken by the ten largest. Followed longitudinally, the Seattle patients had been enrolled during active infection. The TCR sequence derives from a woman aged 55-69 years with COVID-19, enrolled during active disease. The sequenced material came from peripheral blood. V usage is TRBV7-3 and J usage is TRBJ1-2; 7 positions agree with TRBD1. CDR3 nucleotide sequence: TGTGCCAGCAGCTCACAGGGGATGGGCTACACCTTC. Its protein is CASSSQGMGYTF.